This entry lists 2 T cell receptor beta chains sequenced from one sample in a study of PD-1 blockade in mismatch repair-deficient tumors. The assay was immunoSEQ multiplex PCR, and TCRdb's table has in-frame clones only and misses some. Of under 95,000 clones listed, approximately 81% are singletons. Here the sequenced sample was peripheral blood, taken 12 weeks after starting pembrolizumab. These TCRs come from an adult with mismatch repair-deficient cancer.

V is TRBV19 and J is TRBJ2-7; TRBD1 aligns across 7 bases. There are 13 residues in the CDR3. J gave up 2 bases and V 5 bases, and 3 bases lay outside the gene matches. Looked up from germline, CDR1 is LNHDA and CDR2 is SQIVND (reference sequence). Written as DNA, the CDR3 is TGTGCCAGTAGTTCGCAGGGGGCCTACGAGCAGTACTTC. It yields the protein CASSSQGAYEQYF.

The J gene is TRBJ2-5, the V gene TRBV7-9; no firm D call. The CDR3 spans 15 residues. From germline, CDR1 is SEHNR and CDR2 FQNEAQ (reference sequence). The V end lost 4 bases, the J end lost 7 bases, and 19 bases lay between the germline ends. This chain's CDR3 is CASSSPSTALATQYF. The CDR3 DNA reads TGTGCCAGCAGCTCCCCCTCGACCGCCTTGGCGACCCAGTACTTC.